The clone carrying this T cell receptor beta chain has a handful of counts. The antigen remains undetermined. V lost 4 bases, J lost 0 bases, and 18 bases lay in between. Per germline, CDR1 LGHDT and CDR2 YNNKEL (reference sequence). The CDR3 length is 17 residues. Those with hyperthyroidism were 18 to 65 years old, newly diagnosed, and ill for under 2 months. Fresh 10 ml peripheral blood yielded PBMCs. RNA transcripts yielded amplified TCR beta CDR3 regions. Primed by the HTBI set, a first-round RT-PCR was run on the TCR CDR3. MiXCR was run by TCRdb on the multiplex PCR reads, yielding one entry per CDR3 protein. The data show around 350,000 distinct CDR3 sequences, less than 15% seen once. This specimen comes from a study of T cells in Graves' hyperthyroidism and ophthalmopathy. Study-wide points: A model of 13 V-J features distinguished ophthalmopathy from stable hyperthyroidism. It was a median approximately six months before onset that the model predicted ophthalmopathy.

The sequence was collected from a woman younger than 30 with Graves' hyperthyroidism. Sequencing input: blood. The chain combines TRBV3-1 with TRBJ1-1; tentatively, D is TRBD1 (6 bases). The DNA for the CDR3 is TGTGCCAGCAGCCCCGACAGGAGCGAGTCCATGAACACTGAAGCTTTCTTT. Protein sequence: CASSPDRSESMNTEAFF.